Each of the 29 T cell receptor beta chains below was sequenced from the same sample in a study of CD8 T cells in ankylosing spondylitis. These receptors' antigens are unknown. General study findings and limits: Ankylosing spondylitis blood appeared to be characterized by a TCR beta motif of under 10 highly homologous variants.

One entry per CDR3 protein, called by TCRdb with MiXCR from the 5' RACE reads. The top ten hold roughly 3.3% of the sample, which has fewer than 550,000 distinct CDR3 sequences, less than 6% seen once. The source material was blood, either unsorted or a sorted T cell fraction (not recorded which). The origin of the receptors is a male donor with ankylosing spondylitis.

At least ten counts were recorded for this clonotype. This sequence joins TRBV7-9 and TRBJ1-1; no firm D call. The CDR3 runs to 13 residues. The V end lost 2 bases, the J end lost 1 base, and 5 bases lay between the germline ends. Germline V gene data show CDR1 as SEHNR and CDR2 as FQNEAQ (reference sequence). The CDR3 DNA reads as TGTGCCAGCAGCTTATACGAGAACACTGAAGCTTTCTTT. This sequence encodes CASSLYENTEAFF.

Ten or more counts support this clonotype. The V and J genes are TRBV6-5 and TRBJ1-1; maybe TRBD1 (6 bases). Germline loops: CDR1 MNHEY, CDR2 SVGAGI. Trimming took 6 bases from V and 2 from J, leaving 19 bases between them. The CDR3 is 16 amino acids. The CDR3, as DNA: TGTGCCAGCAGCTTGACTATTTGGGGGCCAAACACTGAAGCTTTCTTT. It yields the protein CASSLTIWGPNTEAFF.

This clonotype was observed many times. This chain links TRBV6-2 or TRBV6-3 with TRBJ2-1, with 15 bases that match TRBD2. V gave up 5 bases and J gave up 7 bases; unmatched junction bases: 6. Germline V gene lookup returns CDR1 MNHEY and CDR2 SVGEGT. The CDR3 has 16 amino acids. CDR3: CASSRWTSGRVNEQFF. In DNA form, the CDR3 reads TGTGCCAGCAGTCGATGGACTAGCGGGAGGGTAAATGAGCAGTTCTTC.

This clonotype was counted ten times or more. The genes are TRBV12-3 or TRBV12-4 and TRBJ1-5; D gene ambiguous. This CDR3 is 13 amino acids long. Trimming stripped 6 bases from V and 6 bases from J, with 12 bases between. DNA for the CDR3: TGTGCCAGCAGCCGCCAAGGGAGTCAGCCCCAGCATTTT. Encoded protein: CASSRQGSQPQHF.

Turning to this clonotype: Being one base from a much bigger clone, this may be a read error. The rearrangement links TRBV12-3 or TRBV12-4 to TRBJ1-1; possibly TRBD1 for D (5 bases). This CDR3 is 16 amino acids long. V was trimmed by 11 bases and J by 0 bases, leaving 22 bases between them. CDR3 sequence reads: CACNFRDRFLNTEAFF. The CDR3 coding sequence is TGTGCCTGCAATTTCAGGGACCGATTCCTGAACACTGAAGCTTTCTTT.

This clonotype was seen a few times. The CDR3: CASSYSPSGPVPYNEQFF. CDR3 in DNA: TGTGCCAGCAGTTACTCGCCTAGCGGCCCCGTGCCCTACAATGAGCAGTTCTTC. V gene TRBV6-5 combines with J gene TRBJ2-1; 7 bases match TRBD2. This CDR3 is built from 18 residues. In germline, CDR1 is MNHEY, CDR2 SVGAGI. V trimming: 0 bases; J trimming: 2 bases; junction bases outside the gene matches: 10.

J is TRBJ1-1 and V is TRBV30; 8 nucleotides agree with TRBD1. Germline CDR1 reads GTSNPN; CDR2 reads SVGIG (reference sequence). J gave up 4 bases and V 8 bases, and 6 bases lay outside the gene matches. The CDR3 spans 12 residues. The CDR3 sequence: CAADRGSTEAFF. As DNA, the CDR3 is TGTGCCGCCGACAGGGGCTCCACTGAAGCTTTCTTT.

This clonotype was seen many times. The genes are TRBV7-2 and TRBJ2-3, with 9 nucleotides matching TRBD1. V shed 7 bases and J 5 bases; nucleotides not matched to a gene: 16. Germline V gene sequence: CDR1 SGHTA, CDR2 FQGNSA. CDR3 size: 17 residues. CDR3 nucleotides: TGTGCCAGCAAGGGAGACCCCGGGACAGGGCATAGAGATACGCAGTATTTT. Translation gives CASKGDPGTGHRDTQYF.

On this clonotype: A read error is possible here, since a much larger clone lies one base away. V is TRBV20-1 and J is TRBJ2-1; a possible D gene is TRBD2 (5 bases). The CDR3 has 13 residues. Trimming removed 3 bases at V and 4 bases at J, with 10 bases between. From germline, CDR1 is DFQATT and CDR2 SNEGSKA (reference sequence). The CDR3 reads CSASPGGYNEQFF. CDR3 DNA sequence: TGCAGTGCTAGTCCTGGCGGGTACAATGAGCAGTTCTTC.

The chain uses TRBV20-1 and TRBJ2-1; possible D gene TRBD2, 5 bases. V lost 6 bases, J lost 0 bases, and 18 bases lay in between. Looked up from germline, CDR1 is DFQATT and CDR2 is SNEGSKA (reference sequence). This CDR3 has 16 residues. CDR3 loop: CSATPVKAVSYNEQFF. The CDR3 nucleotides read TGCAGTGCCACCCCAGTTAAAGCGGTCTCCTACAATGAGCAGTTCTTC.

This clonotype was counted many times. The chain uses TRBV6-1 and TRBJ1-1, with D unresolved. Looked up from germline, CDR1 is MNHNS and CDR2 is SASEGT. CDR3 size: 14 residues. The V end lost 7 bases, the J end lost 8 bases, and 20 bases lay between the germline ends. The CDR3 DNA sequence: TGTGCCAGCACACTTACCGGGCCGTATCTCGAAGCTTTCTTT. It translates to CASTLTGPYLEAFF.

CDR3 nucleotide sequence: TGTGCCAGCAGCGAAGGACAGATTAACTATGGCTACACCTTC. This sequence encodes CASSEGQINYGYTF. The chain joins TRBV4-2 to TRBJ1-2; the D gene is possibly TRBD1 (6 bases). The V gene's germline CDR1 is LGHNA and CDR2 YNFKEQ. The CDR3 is made up of 14 amino acids. V was clipped by 5 bases and J by 1 base, with 11 bases between them.

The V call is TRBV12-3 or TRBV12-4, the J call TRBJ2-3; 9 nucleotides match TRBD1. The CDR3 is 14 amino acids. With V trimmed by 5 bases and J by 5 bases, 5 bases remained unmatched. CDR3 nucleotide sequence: TGTGCCAGCAGTCGGGACAGGGTGAAAGATACGCAGTATTTT. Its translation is CASSRDRVKDTQYF.

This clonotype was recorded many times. CDR3 DNA: TGTGCCAGCAGCTTGGGCGGCGGGAGTAAGGCTCGGTTCTTC. Its translation is CASSLGGGSKARFF. The V and J genes are TRBV5-5 and TRBJ2-1; 7 bases are a match to TRBD2. This CDR3 contains 14 residues. CDR1 SGHKS and CDR2 YYEKEE come from the germline V gene (reference sequence). Trimming removed 0 bases from V and 15 bases from J; junction bases left unmatched: 12.

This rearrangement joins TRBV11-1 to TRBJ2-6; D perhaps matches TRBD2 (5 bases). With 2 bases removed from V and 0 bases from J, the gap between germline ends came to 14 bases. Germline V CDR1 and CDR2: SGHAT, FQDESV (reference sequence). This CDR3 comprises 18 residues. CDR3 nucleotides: TGTGCCAGCAGCTTACCCAAGCTAGGGAGCTCTGGGGCCAACGTCCTGACTTTC. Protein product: CASSLPKLGSSGANVLTF.

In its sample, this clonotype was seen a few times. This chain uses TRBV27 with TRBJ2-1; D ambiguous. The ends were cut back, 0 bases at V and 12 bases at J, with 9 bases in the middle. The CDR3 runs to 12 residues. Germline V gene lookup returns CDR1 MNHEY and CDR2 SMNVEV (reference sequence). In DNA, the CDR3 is TGTGCCAGCAGTTTATCGGTCTACCCGCAGTTCTTC. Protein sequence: CASSLSVYPQFF.

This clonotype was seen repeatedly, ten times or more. The CDR3 here is CASRHPWTGVETQYF. CDR3 coding DNA: TGTGCCAGCAGGCACCCTTGGACGGGAGTAGAGACCCAGTACTTC. The chain combines TRBV27 with TRBJ2-5, with D possibly being TRBD2 (6 bases). This CDR3 contains 15 residues. CDR1 is MNHEY, CDR2 SMNVEV, per germline (reference sequence). Trimming pared 6 bases from V and 4 bases from J, leaving 18 bases between.

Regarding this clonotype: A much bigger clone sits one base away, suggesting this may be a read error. DNA of the CDR3: TGTGCCAGCAGCTCAAAGGGGGGTAGTGGGGCCAAGGTCCTGACTTTC. Its protein product is CASSSKGGSGAKVLTF. V gene TRBV7-2 combines with J gene TRBJ2-6; D assignment may be TRBD1 or TRBD2 (6 bases each). CDR1 is SGHTA, CDR2 FQGNSA, per germline. The CDR3 consists of 16 residues.

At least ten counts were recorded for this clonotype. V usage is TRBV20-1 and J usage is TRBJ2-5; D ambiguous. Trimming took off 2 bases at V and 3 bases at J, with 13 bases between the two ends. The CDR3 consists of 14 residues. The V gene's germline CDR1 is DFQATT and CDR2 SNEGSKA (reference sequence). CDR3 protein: CSARRGPRKETQYF. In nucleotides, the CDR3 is TGCAGTGCTAGAAGAGGACCCCGCAAAGAGACCCAGTACTTC.

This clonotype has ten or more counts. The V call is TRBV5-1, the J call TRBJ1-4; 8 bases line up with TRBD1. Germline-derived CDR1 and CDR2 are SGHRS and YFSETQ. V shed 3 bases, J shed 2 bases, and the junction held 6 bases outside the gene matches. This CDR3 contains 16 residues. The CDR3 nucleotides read TGCGCCAGCAGCTCCGGGACAGGATCTACTAATGAAAAACTGTTTTTT. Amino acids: CASSSGTGSTNEKLFF.

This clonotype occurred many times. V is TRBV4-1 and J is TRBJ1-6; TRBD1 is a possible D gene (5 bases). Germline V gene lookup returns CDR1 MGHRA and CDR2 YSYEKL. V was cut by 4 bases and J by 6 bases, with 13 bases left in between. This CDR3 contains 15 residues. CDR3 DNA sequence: TGCGCCAGCAGCCCTCACCGGGACGGTAATTCACCCCTCCACTTT. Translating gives CASSPHRDGNSPLHF.

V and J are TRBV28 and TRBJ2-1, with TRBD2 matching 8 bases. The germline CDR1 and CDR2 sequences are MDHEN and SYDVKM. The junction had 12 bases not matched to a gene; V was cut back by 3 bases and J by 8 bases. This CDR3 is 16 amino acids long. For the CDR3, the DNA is TGTGCCAGCAGTTTGTCAGCGGGAGATTTGGGGGATGAGCAGTTCTTC. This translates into CASSLSAGDLGDEQFF.

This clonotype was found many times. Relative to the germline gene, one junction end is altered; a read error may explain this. CDR3 bases: TGCGCCAGCAGCTTTGGCGGCGGGGAAGAGACCCAGTACTTC. Its protein product is CASSFGGGEETQYF. This chain connects TRBV7-2 to TRBJ2-5; D perhaps matches TRBD2 (6 bases). CDR3 length equals 14 residues. The germline gives CDR1 SGHTA, CDR2 FQGNSA.

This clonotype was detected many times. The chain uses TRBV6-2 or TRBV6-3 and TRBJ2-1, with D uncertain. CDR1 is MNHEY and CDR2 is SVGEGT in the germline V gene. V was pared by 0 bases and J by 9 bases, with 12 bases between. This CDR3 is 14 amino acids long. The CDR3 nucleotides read TGTGCCAGCAGTTACTCGATGGCAGTAGTTGAGCAGTTCTTC. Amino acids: CASSYSMAVVEQFF.

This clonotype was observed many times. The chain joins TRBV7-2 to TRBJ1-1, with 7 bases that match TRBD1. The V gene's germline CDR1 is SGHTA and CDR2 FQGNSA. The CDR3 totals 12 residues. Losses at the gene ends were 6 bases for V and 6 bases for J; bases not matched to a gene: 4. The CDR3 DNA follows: TGTGCCAGCAGATACAGGGGAGCTGAAGCTTTCTTT. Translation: CASRYRGAEAFF.

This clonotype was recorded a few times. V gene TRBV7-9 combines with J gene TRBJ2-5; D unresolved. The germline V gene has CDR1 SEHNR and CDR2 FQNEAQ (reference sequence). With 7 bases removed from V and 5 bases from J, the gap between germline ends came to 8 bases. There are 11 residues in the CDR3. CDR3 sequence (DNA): TGTGCCAGCATAGATGGGGAGACCCAGTACTTC. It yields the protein CASIDGETQYF.

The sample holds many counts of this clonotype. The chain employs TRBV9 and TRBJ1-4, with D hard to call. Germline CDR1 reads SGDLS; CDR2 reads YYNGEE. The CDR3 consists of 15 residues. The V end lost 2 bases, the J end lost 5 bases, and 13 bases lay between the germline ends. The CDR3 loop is CASSVGIAENEKLFF. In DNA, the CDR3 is TGTGCCAGCAGCGTGGGGATAGCGGAAAATGAAAAACTGTTTTTT.

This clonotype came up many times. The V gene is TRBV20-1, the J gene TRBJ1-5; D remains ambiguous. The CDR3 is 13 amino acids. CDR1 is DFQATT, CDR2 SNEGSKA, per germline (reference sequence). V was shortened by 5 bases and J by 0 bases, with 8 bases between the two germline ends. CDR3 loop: CSAGNTSNQPQHF. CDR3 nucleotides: TGCAGTGCTGGCAACACTAGCAATCAGCCCCAGCATTTT.

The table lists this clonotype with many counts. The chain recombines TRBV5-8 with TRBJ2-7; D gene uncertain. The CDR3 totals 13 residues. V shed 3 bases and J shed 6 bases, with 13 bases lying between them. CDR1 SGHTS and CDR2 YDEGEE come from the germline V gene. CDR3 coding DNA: TGTGCCAGCAGCTCAGGCCGGGCCATCGAGCAGTACTTC. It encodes CASSSGRAIEQYF.